This T cell receptor (beta chain) was identified during a study of cytomegalovirus exposure and HLA in healthy donors (dated by TCRdb to about 2017). Study-wide context: An earlier analysis of fewer than 750 of the donors reported approximately 300 Gb of sequence data and 100 million to 120 million unique TCR beta sequences obtained from around 190 million T cells. About 310 gigabases of sequencing data and some 85 million unique TCR sequences were included in an early release covering about 700 HLA-typed donors. Of the roughly 400 genotyped donors, around 81% fell in the genetic ancestry cluster associated with self-reported Caucasian donors. The study aimed to test whether signatures of past pathogen exposure could be identified by cataloging public T cell receptors. The study used immunosequencing to profile the T cell repertoires of around 600 subjects and linked those repertoires to cytomegalovirus serostatus. Besides the first cohort of about 730 subjects, a separate validation cohort made up of 120 different subjects was used. High-throughput TCR immunosequencing, statistical association of individual TCRs with disease status, and machine learning were combined to predict cytomegalovirus infection status. In a later analysis, previously published TCR beta repertoires from some 640 donors were re-analyzed and high-resolution HLA genotyping was added so that TCR occurrence patterns could be studied. Rather than drawing on any new phenotypic data, the later analysis identified candidate immune exposures from TCR beta sequences and the way those sequences occurred across donors. An earlier analysis of some 600 of the donors applied high-throughput TCR beta sequencing to assess whether each TCR beta V gene segment acted as functional or pseudogenic. Donor age, sex, ethnicity and CMV serostatus were compiled together with the repertoire data. In a later genetic analysis, genome-wide SNP genotypes for 398 of the 666 donors were used, and that subset was treated as a discovery cohort. Every discovery cohort repertoire had been produced on one sequencing platform. Both class I and class II loci were covered by HLA typing, at four-digit resolution. The number of typed donors differed by locus: about 620-630 for A, B, C, DRB1 and DQB1; roughly 510 for DQA1; about 600 for DPA1; and around 470 for DPB1. Several DR-DQ haplotypes were treated as single units for association and clustering because of strong linkage in the cohort. Across some 400 genotyped donors of the cohort, an average of about 240,000 unique TCR beta nucleotide sequences per donor were sequenced, and 15% to 20% of those sequences were non-productive.

As regards this clone: There is no known antigen for this receptor. No per-base quality is available; no much larger clone lies one base away.

Library creation used the immunoSEQ multiplex PCR assay. A mixture of 60 forward primers for TCR Vbeta segments and 13 reverse primers for TCR Jbeta segments was used in the multiplex PCR. Amplification of the CDR3 region of rearranged TCR beta genes was performed with a multiplex PCR assay on genomic DNA. On the Illumina HiSeq System, the amplified TCR beta libraries were sequenced as 87-base-pair reads. The study's processing was this. A later analysis tallied approximately 87 million unique TCR beta chains across the 700 or so repertoires, and around 10 million of those chains were shared by two or more donors. Raw reads were error-corrected and collapsed into unique sequences by a nearest-neighbor algorithm in which closely related sequences were merged to remove PCR and sequencing errors. To assign V, D and J gene segments, CDR3 sequences were aligned to IMGT reference sequences. For a sequence to be retained, a match of at least six nucleotides to both a V gene segment and a J gene segment was required. A rearrangement counted as productive if the CDR3 had no stop codons and remained in frame with V and J, and every other rearrangement counted as non-productive. CDR3 was defined according to IMGT convention as the region running from the second conserved V-encoded cysteine to the conserved J-encoded phenylalanine. Sequences without an unambiguous match to a single V gene segment were excluded from the earlier analysis of over 500 of the donors. An earlier analysis of several hundred of the donors called V segments functional above 56.7% productive rearrangements and segregating when the between-donor standard deviation exceeded 5%. A statistical classification framework was built to diagnose cytomegalovirus status from the catalog of TCR beta chain sequences. In a later analysis, TCR nucleotide sequences were compared against IMGT/GENE-DB human TR gene sequences so that V and J genes could be assigned. A later analysis assigned CDR3 sequences and most-parsimonious VDJ recombination scenarios with the TCRdist pipeline. In a later analysis, each TCR beta chain was defined by its CDR3 amino acid sequence together with its V-gene family, and reads without a unique V-gene family were excluded. To address suspected cross-contamination and a sequencing artifact, a later analysis removed 592 highly shared, low-generation-probability nucleotide sequences. For each public chain, a later analysis derived a clonal expansion index from normalized ranks of inferred template counts within each repertoire. A later analysis computed generation probabilities with a VDJ recombination model fitted to out-of-frame rearrangements, and checked the results against IGoR. In a later analysis, TCR-TCR, TCR-HLA and TCR-CMV co-occurrence was scored with hypergeometric tests, and a repertoire-size bias correction was applied to TCR pairs. In a later analysis, false discovery rates were estimated by permuting HLA or CMV assignments 20 times. In a later analysis, co-occurring TCRs were grouped using DBSCAN, with TCRdist sequence similarity added in when clustering inside HLA-allele-positive subsets. Co-occurrence clustering excluded repertoires with fewer than 30,000 or more than 120,000 public chains, plus five with anomalous nucleotide sharing. In TCRdb, the immuneACCESS table is reduced to in-frame sequences with V and J assigned. These tables do not hold every clone; where another copy was compared, an unresolved V gene accounts for under half, and the others remain unexplained. V, J and clone size reflect that table, while D and trimming were determined from the DNA. The sample contains under 110,000 clones, approximately 76% of them found a single time. Of the sample, 3.5% to 5% falls within the top ten clones.

The cohort consisted of hundreds of healthy bone marrow donors. All cohort members were sampled while nominally healthy, although unrecorded immune exposures were likely present. The donor tested CMV seronegative and was one of the 352 seronegative cohort members. A peripheral blood sample was provided by each donor, and peripheral blood mononuclear cells were used for TCR beta sequencing. Genomic DNA extraction from the blood cell samples was performed with the Qiagen DNeasy Blood Extraction Kit. Overall study outcomes, separate from this receptor: A group of highly shared sequence variants was considered likely to be a technical artifact of the sequencing pipeline. A later analysis found that most CMV-associated TCR beta chains appeared HLA-restricted, with HLA associations seemingly driven largely by CMV exposure. A few of the identified cytomegalovirus-associated TCR beta chains were confirmed in vitro to be specific for cytomegalovirus antigens. Most TCR sequences were observed very rarely across donors, whereas some public TCRs were present in many individuals. When HLA alleles, especially DR and DQ, strongly co-occurred, TCR associations were difficult to assign to individual alleles. In a later analysis, the rate of TCR association differed among HLA loci, with DRB1 alleles having the most associated TCRs and HLA-C alleles having the fewest. Because counts were too low, roughly 18 rarely observed V segments, including chromosome 9 orphons, were left out of the earlier analysis of approximately 500 of the donors. According to the authors, the approach could potentially be generalized to other disease states and immunological phenotypes. A further reported finding was that TCR beta sequences accurately predicted the HLA-A and HLA-B alleles for most subjects in the first cohort. Roughly uniform sequencing depth across donors was assumed in presence/absence analyses, although this assumption may not hold. In a later genetic analysis, a missense DCLRE1C variant was associated with V-gene and J-gene trimming of TCR beta chains, and the association was replicated in an independent cohort. Because HLA typing was unavailable for some donors at each locus, only the typed subset was used in association tests. According to a later genetic analysis, donors in an Asian-associated ancestry cluster had fewer N-insertions in productive TCRs than the approximately 630-donor mean. Compared with equally common non-associated chains, HLA-associated TCR beta chains in a later analysis were more clonally expanded and had lower generation probabilities. For the cohort, immune exposure information was limited to CMV serostatus. In an earlier analysis of about 540 of the donors, most TCR beta V segments were observed in productive rearrangements about 87% or about 30% of the time, broadly matching IMGT annotations. In a later analysis, some 17,000 TCR beta sequences were associated with specific HLA alleles at a false discovery rate of 0.05. A total of 150 or so TCR beta chains were listed by the study as associated with cytomegalovirus. In this cohort, only TCR beta chains were sequenced, and detectable features were limited by the absence of alpha or paired-chain data. According to a later analysis, parvovirus B19, influenza, CMV and Epstein-Barr virus appeared linked to several top co-occurrence clusters. Correlated functional status among segregating V segments might be attributable to linkage disequilibrium, but an unknown experimental factor could not be ruled out. The 87-base-pair reads could not distinguish some IMGT-functional V segments, including TRBV6-2 and TRBV6-3, so those segments were excluded. In both the original and validation cohorts, the classifier was reported to diagnose cytomegalovirus status with high specificity and sensitivity.

The CDR1 and CDR2 encoded by the germline V gene are SGHTA and FQGNSA. Reading from cysteine to phenylalanine, the CDR3 counts 15 amino acids. Only CDR3 DNA is held: 45 bases, read in frame from base 1. At the junction V is shortened by 4 bases and J by 3 bases; bases outside the gene matches: 8. The sequence links TRBV7-2 to TRBJ1-1, and 7 junction bases match TRBD1. Sequencing used PBMCs. This sequence was found in a man in his forties in good health and CMV-seronegative. The DNA sequence is as follows: TGTGCCAGCAGCTATCTGACAGGGCGCCACACTGAAGCTTTCTTT. This is translated as CASSYLTGRHTEAFF.